This entry is about one T cell receptor beta chain. Its antigen is unidentified. These data belong to a study of OX40 agonist ivuxolimab in advanced cancers. Study-wide results and limits: The CD4+ and CD8+ T cells in the blood had expanded clonally by week 6 at 0.1 to 3.0 mg/kg.

Sequencing used immunoSEQ multiplex PCR; TCRdb keeps in-frame clones, though not all of them. The table has 60,000 to 75,000 clones, about 83% seen once. V was trimmed by 5 bases and J by 1 base, leaving 12 bases between them. The CDR3 length is 15 residues. Germline CDR1 is MNHEY and CDR2 is SMNVEV (reference sequence). The rearrangement joins TRBV27 to TRBJ2-4, with D maybe TRBD2 (6 bases). This specimen consisted of CD4+ or CD8+ T cells sorted from blood, obtained in a trial of the OX40 agonist ivuxolimab. The receptor's source is an adult with an advanced solid tumor such as melanoma, head and neck, liver or kidney cancer. The CDR3 loop reads CASSPLGGAKNIQYF. CDR3 sequence (DNA): TGTGCCAGCAGTCCCCTTGGGGGGGCCAAAAACATTCAGTACTTC.